The 27 T cell receptor beta chains below all came from one sample that was sequenced in a study of beta chain features in type 1 diabetes (dated by TCRdb to 2016 to 2019). Findings and caveats that apply to the study as a whole: Type 1 diabetes patients showed a moderate but significant shortening of TCRB CDR3 length in all four CD4+ subsets.

Their specific antigens are unknown. The receptor library was made with the immunoSEQ multiplex PCR assay. The entire amount of isolated RNA was reverse transcribed using the High Capacity cDNA Reverse Transcription Kit, so the sequenced TCRB transcripts were expressed ones. TCRdb took this table from immuneACCESS and kept in-frame rearrangements with V and J called. Such tables lack part of the clones; where checked against another copy, unresolved V genes explain under half of the gap, and the rest is unexplained. The sample includes tens of thousands of clones, with around 69% observed a single time. The ten top clones hold less than 4.5% of the sample. The specimen sequenced was Tregs from blood. Per the publication, the cell subset or site label means: regulatory CD4+ T cells. The receptors were sampled from a man younger than 30 with type 1 diabetes.

This clone is a singleton in its sample. The chain uses TRBV28 and TRBJ1-2; 7 nucleotides match TRBD1. V gave up 5 bases and J gave up 8 bases; unmatched junction bases: 8. The CDR3 has 13 amino acids. Germline V gives CDR1 MDHEN, CDR2 SYDVKM. The CDR3 reads CASSPTTGSGYTF. For the CDR3, the DNA is TGTGCCAGCAGTCCTACGACAGGGAGCGGCTACACCTTC.

This clone showed up just a few times. In DNA form, the CDR3 reads TGTGCCAGCAGTTTGGAGGTGTTTGCGACTTATAACACCGGGGAGCTGTTTTTT. Its translation: CASSLEVFATYNTGELFF. This chain links TRBV28 with TRBJ2-2; tentative D call: TRBD2 (5 bases). Per germline, CDR1 MDHEN and CDR2 SYDVKM. Trimming cost V 3 bases and J 2 bases, with 19 bases left between them. The CDR3 consists of 18 residues.

This clone was seen only a few times. The CDR3 region has the DNA TGTGCCAGTAGTATAAGGCGGGCAGGGGCTGATCAGCCCCAGCATTTT. This codes for CASSIRRAGADQPQHF. The chain combines TRBV19 with TRBJ1-5; tentatively, D is TRBD1 (6 bases). The CDR3 runs 16 residues. The germline CDR1 and CDR2 sequences are LNHDA and SQIVND (reference sequence). The V end was cut by 2 bases, the J end by 5 bases, with 16 bases between.

The chain employs TRBV4-3 and TRBJ1-6; no firm D call. V shed 1 base and J shed 7 bases, with 11 bases lying between them. The CDR3 runs to 15 residues. Germline V gene sequence: CDR1 LGHNA, CDR2 YSLEER. CDR3 nucleotide sequence: TGCGCCAGCAGCCAAGGTGTGGGGAGGAATTCACCCCTCCACTTT. It is translated as CASSQGVGRNSPLHF.

In this sample, this clone turned up a few times. V is TRBV7-8 and J is TRBJ2-5; 7 bases match TRBD1. Germline V lookup: CDR1 SGHVS, CDR2 FQNEAQ. With 8 bases clipped from V and 1 base from J, the junction kept 1 base outside the gene matches. The CDR3 consists of 12 residues. This chain's CDR3 is CASGQVQETQYF. The CDR3 region has the DNA TGTGCCAGCGGACAGGTCCAAGAGACCCAGTACTTC.

In this sample, this clone turned up a few times. V gene TRBV30 combines with J gene TRBJ1-5; 7 nucleotides agree with TRBD1. This CDR3 has 13 amino acids. From germline, CDR1 is GTSNPN and CDR2 SVGIG (reference sequence). J lost 5 bases, V lost 5 bases, and 6 bases had no gene match. DNA for the CDR3: TGTGCCTGGGGTACAGGGGTAGATCAGCCCCAGCATTTT. It specifies CAWGTGVDQPQHF.

The genes are TRBV6-4 and TRBJ2-7, with 10 bases lining up with TRBD1. The V segment lost 5 bases and the J segment 0 bases; nucleotides outside the gene matches: 10. CDR1 and CDR2 from the germline V gene are MRHNA and SNTAGT. This CDR3 region has 17 residues. CDR3 protein: CASSRPATGGPSYEQYF. The CDR3 DNA follows: TGTGCCAGCAGTAGGCCCGCGACAGGGGGCCCCTCCTACGAGCAGTACTTC.

The chain links TRBV11-2 to TRBJ2-3; maybe TRBD2 (5 bases). The CDR3 covers 14 residues. Per the germline V gene, CDR1 is SGHAT and CDR2 is FQNNGV. V gave up 5 bases and J gave up 11 bases, with 20 bases separating them. This CDR3 is CASSTEGRGVGQYF. The CDR3 DNA sequence: TGTGCCAGCAGCACCGAGGGCCGAGGTGTAGGGCAGTATTTT.

The J gene is TRBJ2-5, the V gene TRBV29-1; TRBD2 matches 9 bases. CDR3 size: 15 residues. Germline loops: CDR1 SQVTM, CDR2 ANQGSEA. With 7 bases clipped from V and 4 bases from J, the junction kept 13 bases outside the gene matches. CDR3 residues: CSARGAGGPGETQYF. The CDR3 nucleotides read TGCAGCGCCCGGGGGGCGGGAGGGCCTGGAGAGACCCAGTACTTC.

The V call is TRBV9, the J call TRBJ1-3, with 8 positions matching TRBD1. There are 15 residues in the CDR3. Germline V CDR1 and CDR2: SGDLS, YYNGEE. Trimming cost V 3 bases and J 4 bases; bases outside gene matches: 6. CDR3 residues: CASSERTGSGNTIYF. In nucleotides, the CDR3 is TGTGCCAGCAGCGAACGGACAGGGTCCGGAAACACCATATATTTT.

This sequence joins TRBV7-2 and TRBJ2-5; 11 bases match TRBD1. Losses at the gene ends were 5 bases for V and 4 bases for J; bases not matched to a gene: 9. This CDR3 contains 16 residues. The germline gives CDR1 SGHTA, CDR2 FQGNSA. The CDR3 DNA is TGTGCCAGCAGCCCGAGGACAGGGGGCTTGGTAGAGACCCAGTACTTC. It yields the protein CASSPRTGGLVETQYF.

J is TRBJ1-1 and V is TRBV18; D unresolved. CDR1 is KGHSH and CDR2 is LQKENI in the germline V gene. This CDR3 region has 13 residues. V was clipped by 6 bases and J by 1 base, with 9 bases between them. The CDR3 DNA is TGTGCCAGCTCCCCTACCGGGAACACTGAAGCTTTCTTT. Translated: CASSPTGNTEAFF.

The CDR3 region has the DNA TGTGCCAGCAGGGAGACAGGGATGCTTGGCTACACCTTC. Residues: CASRETGMLGYTF. The chain is built from TRBV2 and TRBJ1-2, with 7 positions matching TRBD1. Losses at the gene ends were 6 bases for V and 7 bases for J; bases not matched to a gene: 8. CDR1 and CDR2 (germline): SNHLY, FYNNEI. The CDR3 runs 13 residues.

This chain joins TRBV6-5 and TRBJ1-1; 7 bases agree with TRBD1. With V trimmed by 5 bases and J by 5 bases, 2 bases remained unmatched. Germline V gives CDR1 MNHEY, CDR2 SVGAGI. This CDR3 contains 12 residues. The CDR3 here is CASSTRGTEAFF. DNA of the CDR3: TGTGCCAGCAGTACCAGGGGGACTGAAGCTTTCTTT.

V is TRBV28 and J is TRBJ2-7; TRBD1 aligns across 10 bases. The trim removed 5 bases at V and 6 bases at J, leaving 7 bases unmatched. The CDR3 spans 14 residues. Germline V gene sequence: CDR1 MDHEN, CDR2 SYDVKM. CDR3 region: CASSAGTGDPEQYF. Written as DNA, the CDR3 is TGTGCCAGCAGTGCCGGGACAGGGGATCCCGAGCAGTACTTC. The full variable domain, completed using reference TRBV28 and TRBJ2-7, is DVKVTQSSRYLVKRTGEKVFLECVQDMDHENMFWYRQDPGLGLRLIYFSYDVKMKEKGDIPEGYSVSREKKERFSLILESASTNQTSMYLCASSAGTGDPEQYFGPGTRLTVT.

The chain uses TRBV10-3 and TRBJ2-1; D might be TRBD1 (5 bases). Per germline, CDR1 ENHRY and CDR2 SYGVKD. The CDR3 loop spans 13 amino acids. Trimming took off 8 bases at V and 10 bases at J, with 18 bases between the two ends. The chain's CDR3 is CAIGGRAGMEQFF. The CDR3 DNA reads TGTGCCATCGGCGGCAGGGCTGGGATGGAGCAGTTCTTC.

The chain carries TRBV6-6 and TRBJ2-5; D is unclear. The CDR3 runs 14 residues. Germline V gene data show CDR1 as MNHNY and CDR2 as SVGAGI (reference sequence). The V and J ends lost 0 bases and 2 bases respectively, with 7 bases between them. CDR3 residues: CASSYSGAQETQYF. DNA for the CDR3: TGTGCCAGCAGTTACTCAGGAGCACAAGAGACCCAGTACTTC.

The chain has TRBV7-2 and TRBJ2-7; the match to TRBD2 covers 8 bases. The ends lost 5 bases at V and 4 bases at J; junction bases unmatched: 4. This CDR3 spans 13 amino acids. Germline CDR1 and CDR2: SGHTA and FQGNSA. The chain's CDR3 is CASSPGLEYEQYF. The CDR3 nucleotides read TGTGCCAGCAGCCCGGGACTAGAGTACGAGCAGTACTTC. The variable domain in full, completed from reference TRBV7-2 and TRBJ2-7, reads GAGVSQSPSNKVTEKGKDVELRCDPISGHTALYWYRQSLGQGLEFLIYFQGNSAPDKSGLPSDRFSAERTGGSVSTLTIQRTQQEDSAVYLCASSPGLEYEQYFGPGTRLTVT.

J is TRBJ2-5 and V is TRBV5-1, with TRBD2 as a possible D gene (6 bases). Germline V gene sequence: CDR1 SGHRS, CDR2 YFSETQ. The CDR3 covers 14 residues. The V and J ends lost 8 bases and 2 bases respectively, with 16 bases between them. As DNA, the CDR3 is TGCGCCAGTCGAACGGGAGACTCACAAGAGACCCAGTACTTC. This codes for CASRTGDSQETQYF.

The CDR3 here is CASSVALAGTDTQYF. CDR3 DNA sequence: TGTGCCAGCAGCGTAGCGCTAGCGGGCACAGATACGCAGTATTTT. The rearrangement uses TRBV9 and TRBJ2-3; 7 bases fit TRBD2. V lost 0 bases and J lost 1; bases outside the gene matches: 2. Per the germline V gene, CDR1 is SGDLS and CDR2 is YYNGEE. The CDR3 extends over 15 amino acids.

This clone was detected a few times. The chain carries TRBV18 and TRBJ2-2; D gene uncertain. Germline lookup yields CDR1 KGHSH and CDR2 LQKENI. This CDR3 has 16 amino acids. Trimming took 6 bases from V and 0 from J, leaving 14 bases between them. CDR3 sequence: CASSRAPITNTGELFF. The CDR3 bases are TGTGCCAGCTCCCGTGCCCCTATAACGAACACCGGGGAGCTGTTTTTT.

The chain carries TRBV7-9 and TRBJ2-1, with 14 bases fitting TRBD2. Germline V CDR1 and CDR2: SEHNR, FQNEAQ (reference sequence). This CDR3 spans 17 amino acids. With 3 bases clipped from V and 4 bases from J, the junction kept 5 bases outside the gene matches. CDR3 in amino acids: CASSFGTSGSRYNEQFF. CDR3 bases: TGTGCCAGCAGCTTCGGGACTAGCGGGAGTAGGTACAATGAGCAGTTCTTC.

V and J are TRBV23-1 and TRBJ2-2, with D perhaps TRBD1 (6 bases). TRBV23-1 has ORF status, its function being uncertain. There are 16 residues in the CDR3. The V and J ends lost 0 bases and 6 bases respectively, with 14 bases between them. The CDR3 reads CASSQSNRVMSGELFF. CDR3 sequence (DNA): TGCGCCAGCAGTCAATCGAACAGGGTTATGTCCGGGGAGCTGTTTTTT.

The gene calls are TRBV4-3 and TRBJ2-7; no reliable D call. Germline-derived CDR1 and CDR2 are LGHNA and YSLEER. This CDR3 region has 14 residues. Trimming removed 2 bases from V and 3 bases from J, with 11 bases in between. The CDR3 loop is CASSQLIGGYEQYF. The CDR3 DNA follows: TGCGCCAGCAGCCAACTGATAGGCGGCTACGAGCAGTACTTC.

The rearrangement uses TRBV10-3 and TRBJ2-1; 9 bases agree with TRBD2. The CDR3 spans 14 residues. Germline V gene sequence: CDR1 ENHRY, CDR2 SYGVKD. The V and J ends lost 5 bases and 7 bases, in that order; junction bases with no gene match: 6. CDR3 loop: CAISPAGGTNEQFF. CDR3 nucleotide sequence: TGTGCCATCAGTCCGGCGGGAGGGACGAATGAGCAGTTCTTC.

This clone appeared a single time. The rearrangement joins TRBV28 to TRBJ2-7; D is undetermined. Germline CDR1 is MDHEN and CDR2 is SYDVKM. Trimming removed 8 bases from V and 2 bases from J, with 13 bases in between. The CDR3 extends over 13 amino acids. This CDR3 is CASAVGLAYEQYF. The CDR3 coding sequence is TGTGCCAGCGCGGTAGGTCTAGCCTACGAGCAGTACTTC.

The J gene is TRBJ2-2, the V gene TRBV6-5, with 7 bases fitting TRBD1. Germline trimming cut 6 bases from V and 5 bases from J; bases unmatched to any gene: 3. Germline V gives CDR1 MNHEY, CDR2 SVGAGI. CDR3 length: 13 residues. CDR3 DNA: TGTGCCAGCAGAGCAGGGGGTACCGGGGAGCTGTTTTTT. Its protein is CASRAGGTGELFF.